One sample yielded the 24 T cell receptor beta chains listed below, sequenced in a study of cytomegalovirus exposure and HLA in healthy donors. Both 60 Vbeta primers and 13 Jbeta primers went into the PCR. TCRdb's copy holds only in-frame clones and misses some; the assay was immunoSEQ multiplex PCR. The table for this sample gives approximately 58,000 clones. The sequencing input was PBMCs. The receptors shown here come from a young woman in good health and CMV-seronegative.

This rearrangement joins TRBV6-1 to TRBJ1-5; no clear D gene. V was pared by 2 bases and J by 0 bases, with 11 bases between. This CDR3 is 16 amino acids long. Germline V CDR1 and CDR2: MNHNS, SASEGT. DNA for the CDR3: TGTGCCAGCAGTGAATCGTTCACTTATAGCAATCAGCCCCAGCATTTT. It codes for CASSESFTYSNQPQHF.

The chain is built from TRBV18 and TRBJ1-1, with a weak D call TRBD1 (5 bases). Germline V CDR1 and CDR2: KGHSH, LQKENI. The CDR3 length is 13 residues. Trimming stripped 6 bases from V and 3 bases from J, with 11 bases between. CDR3 in amino acids: CASSPDRYTEAFF. The CDR3 region has the DNA TGTGCCAGCTCCCCAGACAGATACACTGAAGCTTTCTTT.

This chain uses TRBV29-1 with TRBJ2-7; tentative D call: TRBD2 (5 bases). Between the trimmed V and J ends, which lost 6 bases and 4 bases, there was a span of 16 bases. This CDR3 has 13 amino acids. Germline-derived CDR1 and CDR2 are SQVTM and ANQGSEA. The CDR3: CSVAERENYEQYF. In DNA form, the CDR3 reads TGCAGCGTCGCGGAAAGGGAGAATTACGAGCAGTACTTC.

This sequence joins TRBV28 and TRBJ1-4; tentatively, D is TRBD1 (5 bases). Germline-derived CDR1 and CDR2 are MDHEN and SYDVKM. Trimming left V 8 bases short and J 5 bases short, with 15 bases between. There are 14 residues in the CDR3. The CDR3 coding sequence is TGTGCCAGCTCCACCCGGCAGGGAAATGAAAAACTGTTTTTT. Translation gives CASSTRQGNEKLFF.

V gene TRBV6-1 combines with J gene TRBJ2-5, with 7 bases identical to TRBD2. The length of the CDR3 is 17 residues. CDR1 MNHNS and CDR2 SASEGT come from the germline V gene. The ends lost 0 bases at V and 2 bases at J; junction bases unmatched: 9. CDR3 residues: CASSEALGREWQETQYF. The CDR3 DNA reads TGTGCCAGCAGTGAAGCGCTAGGGCGGGAGTGGCAAGAGACCCAGTACTTC.

V gene TRBV6-5 combines with J gene TRBJ1-2; 7 bases are shared with TRBD1. The CDR3 totals 12 residues. Per germline, CDR1 MNHEY and CDR2 SVGAGI. The V and J ends lost 9 bases and 3 bases, in that order; junction bases with no gene match: 4. The CDR3 DNA sequence: TGTGCCAGGAGAGACAGGGACTATGGCTACACCTTC. Its protein product is CARRDRDYGYTF.

This rearrangement joins TRBV5-1 to TRBJ1-2, with a weak D call TRBD1 (6 bases). Germline CDR1 is SGHRS and CDR2 is YFSETQ. The CDR3 is made up of 14 amino acids. Trimming removed 4 bases from V and 7 bases from J, with 17 bases in between. In DNA form, the CDR3 reads TGCGCCAGCAGCGCGGTACAGGGCACATCTGGCTACACCTTC. Protein product: CASSAVQGTSGYTF.

DNA of the CDR3: TGTGCCAGCAGCGCCGGGACATCCGGGGAGCTGTTTTTT. Translating it yields CASSAGTSGELFF. V gene TRBV9 combines with J gene TRBJ2-2; D is perhaps TRBD1 (6 bases). Germline V gene data show CDR1 as SGDLS and CDR2 as YYNGEE. V gave up 3 bases and J gave up 6 bases, with 9 bases separating them. There are 13 residues in the CDR3.

The CDR3 loop is CASSPSDRGGPDTQYF. CDR3 bases: TGCGCCAGCAGCCCATCGGACAGGGGGGGCCCAGATACGCAGTATTTT. This chain links TRBV5-1 with TRBJ2-3, with 10 bases identical to TRBD1. Germline V CDR1 and CDR2: SGHRS, YFSETQ. The V segment lost 4 bases and the J segment 4 bases; nucleotides outside the gene matches: 9. CDR3 length: 16 residues.

The chain joins TRBV6-6 to TRBJ2-1; 10 bases map to TRBD2. Germline V gives CDR1 MNHNY, CDR2 SVGAGI (reference sequence). Unmatched junction bases numbered 9, after V lost 5 bases and J lost 8 bases. The CDR3 is made up of 15 amino acids. CDR3 protein: CASSKGLAVFDEQFF. CDR3 coding DNA: TGTGCCAGCAGTAAAGGACTAGCGGTATTTGATGAGCAGTTCTTC.

The genes are TRBV25-1 and TRBJ2-1, with a possible D match to TRBD2 (7 bases). Trimming took 4 bases from V and 7 from J, leaving 11 bases between them. Germline V lookup: CDR1 MGHDK, CDR2 SYGVNS. This CDR3 has 13 amino acids. CDR3 sequence (DNA): TGTGCCAGCAGTGGCGGGGGCGCAAATGAGCAGTTCTTC. Translation gives CASSGGGANEQFF.

The chain joins TRBV4-1 to TRBJ1-1; D gene uncertain. CDR1 and CDR2 (germline): MGHRA, YSYEKL. The V and J ends lost 0 bases and 0 bases respectively, with 14 bases between them. This CDR3 has 17 amino acids. CDR3 in amino acids: CASSQDLGGIMNTEAFF. CDR3 sequence (DNA): TGCGCCAGCAGCCAAGATTTAGGAGGGATCATGAACACTGAAGCTTTCTTT.

The V call is TRBV5-1, the J call TRBJ1-6; the match to TRBD1 covers 7 bases. Germline V gene data show CDR1 as SGHRS and CDR2 as YFSETQ. Trimming at V came to 3 bases and at J to 10 bases, leaving 7 bases not matched to a gene. The CDR3 covers 14 residues. This CDR3 reads CASSSGTAYSPLHF. The CDR3 DNA reads TGCGCCAGCAGCTCCGGGACAGCTTACTCACCCCTCCACTTT.

The chain couples TRBV27 to TRBJ2-7; 7 bases match TRBD2. Trimming cost V 0 bases and J 2 bases; bases outside gene matches: 7. Germline CDR1 and CDR2: MNHEY and SMNVEV (reference sequence). The CDR3 runs to 16 residues. CDR3 residues: CASSLSPLALTYEQYF. The CDR3 DNA is TGTGCCAGCAGTTTATCCCCACTAGCGCTTACCTACGAGCAGTACTTC.

The genes are TRBV7-8 and TRBJ1-1; weak D call: TRBD1 (6 bases). Germline lookup yields CDR1 SGHVS and CDR2 FQNEAQ. V lost 3 bases and J 3 bases, leaving 17 bases between the germline ends. There are 16 residues in the CDR3. CDR3 sequence: CASSFPGVAGDTEAFF. Written as DNA, the CDR3 is TGTGCCAGCAGCTTCCCAGGCGTCGCAGGGGACACTGAAGCTTTCTTT.

This chain connects TRBV6-6 to TRBJ2-1, with D perhaps matching TRBD2 (5 bases). Germline-derived CDR1 and CDR2 are MNHNY and SVGAGI (reference sequence). The CDR3 runs 15 residues. Trimming removed 2 bases from V and 8 bases from J, with 16 bases in between. The CDR3 region is CASSYGLRMVDEQFF. DNA of the CDR3: TGTGCCAGCAGTTACGGACTCAGGATGGTCGATGAGCAGTTCTTC.

J is TRBJ1-6 and V is TRBV6-1; D is uncertain. V lost 6 bases and J lost 9, with 12 bases in between. Germline V gives CDR1 MNHNS, CDR2 SASEGT. The CDR3 is made up of 13 amino acids. The CDR3 here is CASRQDSFSPLHF. The CDR3 region has the DNA TGTGCCAGCAGACAAGACTCGTTTTCACCCCTCCACTTT.

V and J are TRBV6-5 and TRBJ2-2; 7 nucleotides line up with TRBD1. This CDR3 has 15 residues. V shed 4 bases and J 1 base; nucleotides not matched to a gene: 3. The germline gives CDR1 MNHEY, CDR2 SVGAGI. In nucleotides, the CDR3 is TGTGCCAGCAGTTCGCAGGGGGAGAACACCGGGGAGCTGTTTTTT. As protein: CASSSQGENTGELFF.

Of note for this clone: A junction boundary mismatches the germline segment, possibly from a read error. The CDR3 region is CASSWADSYSNQPQHF. The CDR3 coding sequence is TGTGCTAGCAGCTGGGCAGATTCTTATAGCAATCAGCCCCAGCATTTT. V gene TRBV7-7 combines with J gene TRBJ1-5; no clear D gene. Per germline, CDR1 SSHAT and CDR2 FNYEAQ (reference sequence). This CDR3 is built from 16 residues.

This chain joins TRBV7-9 and TRBJ1-1, with TRBD1 matching 11 bases. The CDR3 has 14 residues. V gave up 3 bases and J gave up 9 bases; unmatched junction bases: 6. Germline V gene data show CDR1 as SEHNR and CDR2 as FQNEAQ (reference sequence). CDR3 nucleotide sequence: TGTGCCAGCAGCTTCGGACAGGGGGCTCCCCAAGCTTTCTTT. Its translation is CASSFGQGAPQAFF.

This sequence joins TRBV27 and TRBJ2-5; 9 bases are shared with TRBD2. The CDR3 length is 18 residues. The germline V gene encodes CDR1 MNHEY and CDR2 SMNVEV (reference sequence). J lost 2 bases, V lost 6 bases, and 16 bases had no gene match. The chain's CDR3 is CASRHTALAGREQETQYF. CDR3 nucleotide sequence: TGTGCCAGCAGACACACGGCACTAGCGGGTAGGGAGCAAGAGACCCAGTACTTC.

The CDR3 DNA reads as TGTGCCAGCAGTGGGTTAGCGTGGCAGGGGGGAAACACCATATATTTT. This translates into CASSGLAWQGGNTIYF. The rearrangement uses TRBV25-1 and TRBJ1-3, with D perhaps TRBD1 (6 bases). The CDR3 runs to 16 residues. V lost 4 bases to trimming and J lost 4 bases, with 17 bases between them. Looked up from germline, CDR1 is MGHDK and CDR2 is SYGVNS.

The chain links TRBV28 to TRBJ1-4; 9 bases match TRBD1. V was clipped by 4 bases and J by 8 bases; unmatched bases: 8. This CDR3 has 15 amino acids. Germline V gene lookup returns CDR1 MDHEN and CDR2 SYDVKM. CDR3 loop: CASSSLGQGIEKLFF. Written as DNA, the CDR3 is TGTGCCAGCAGTTCCTTGGGACAGGGAATCGAAAAACTGTTTTTT.

This chain links TRBV10-3 with TRBJ2-7; tentative D call: TRBD2 (6 bases). This CDR3 is 15 amino acids long. V was clipped by 0 bases and J by 6 bases, with 15 bases between them. Germline lookup yields CDR1 ENHRY and CDR2 SYGVKD. The CDR3 loop reads CAISESVLEGLEQYF. CDR3 coding DNA: TGTGCCATCAGTGAGTCGGTCTTGGAGGGGCTCGAGCAGTACTTC.